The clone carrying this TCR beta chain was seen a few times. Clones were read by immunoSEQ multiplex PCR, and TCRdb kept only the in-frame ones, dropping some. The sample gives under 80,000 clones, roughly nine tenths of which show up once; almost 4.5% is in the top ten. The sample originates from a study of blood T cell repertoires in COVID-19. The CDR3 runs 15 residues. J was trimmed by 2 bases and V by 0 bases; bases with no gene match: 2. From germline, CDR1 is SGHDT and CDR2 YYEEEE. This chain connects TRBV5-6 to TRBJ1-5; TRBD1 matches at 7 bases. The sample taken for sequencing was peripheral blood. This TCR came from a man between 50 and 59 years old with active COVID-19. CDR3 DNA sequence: TGTGCCAGCAGCTTGGGTCAGGGGGGCAATCAGCCCCAGCATTTT. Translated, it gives CASSLGQGGNQPQHF.